A single sample is the source of the 9 T cell receptor beta chains below, sequenced in a study of CD8 T cells in ankylosing spondylitis (dated by TCRdb to 2015 to 2018). Library preparation employed 5' RACE. TCRdb lists the instrument as Illumina HiSeq 2500. TCRdb reanalyzed the raw reads on its own, using fastp at Q25 for trimming and MiXCR for clone calling, and kept in-frame beta chains. Here each entry gathers all rows of one CDR3 protein and keeps the most common genes and DNA. The sample table contains fewer than 150,000 distinct CDR3 sequences; only one count was recorded for 6% to 8% of them. Together, the top ten hold around 12% of the sample. The sequencing input was blood, either unsorted or a sorted T cell fraction (not recorded which). These receptors were taken from a female donor with ankylosing spondylitis or in good health (not recorded which).

At least ten counts were recorded for this clonotype. J is TRBJ1-2 and V is TRBV12-3 or TRBV12-4, with D hard to call. This CDR3 contains 14 residues. Trimming removed 0 bases at V and 0 bases at J, with 5 bases between. The CDR3 nucleotides read TGTGCCAGCAGTTTAGCCACCACTAACTATGGCTACACCTTC. Residues: CASSLATTNYGYTF.

The table lists this clonotype with a few counts. The chain links TRBV7-3 to TRBJ2-3; D gene unclear. Per germline, CDR1 SGHTA and CDR2 FQGTGA. This CDR3 has 15 amino acids. The V end was cut by 3 bases, the J end by 0 bases, with 10 bases between. The CDR3 protein is CASSFDSTSTDTQYF. CDR3 DNA sequence: TGTGCCAGCAGCTTCGACTCAACTAGCACAGATACGCAGTATTTT.

Ten or more counts support this clonotype. The chain combines TRBV5-6 with TRBJ1-4; D gene ambiguous. The germline V gene has CDR1 SGHDT and CDR2 YYEEEE. The CDR3 covers 15 residues. Trimming left V 0 bases short and J 0 bases short, with 6 bases between. The CDR3 nucleotides are TGTGCCAGCAGCTTGGTGACATCAACTAATGAAAAACTGTTTTTT. Translation: CASSLVTSTNEKLFF.

The chain couples TRBV30 to TRBJ2-7; TRBD2 aligns across 8 bases. Germline V gene sequence: CDR1 GTSNPN, CDR2 SVGIG (reference sequence). V gave up 3 bases and J gave up 3 bases; unmatched junction bases: 4. The CDR3 spans 13 residues. CDR3 sequence reads: CAWRGGGNYEQYF. The CDR3 coding sequence is TGTGCCTGGAGAGGCGGGGGGAACTACGAGCAGTACTTC.

This clonotype was recorded at least ten times. The rearrangement uses TRBV12-3 or TRBV12-4 and TRBJ2-7, with a tentative D call TRBD1 (5 bases). This CDR3 has 17 amino acids. Deletions cut 2 bases from V and 0 bases from J, with 17 bases between. The CDR3 sequence: CASSLTPQATSSYEQYF. CDR3 coding DNA: TGTGCCAGCAGTTTAACCCCACAGGCTACCAGCTCCTACGAGCAGTACTTC.

This clonotype occurred many times. This chain links TRBV5-1 with TRBJ1-2, with TRBD1 as a possible D gene (5 bases). CDR3 length: 14 amino acids. The germline gives CDR1 SGHRS, CDR2 YFSETQ. With 5 bases removed from V and 6 bases from J, the gap between germline ends came to 17 bases. The CDR3 bases are TGCGCCAGCAGAACCCAAACTACGACAGATGGCTACACCTTC. Its protein is CASRTQTTTDGYTF.

This clonotype was seen many times. The J gene is TRBJ1-1, the V gene TRBV29-1; 10 nucleotides agree with TRBD1. CDR1 is SQVTM and CDR2 is ANQGSEA in the germline V gene. V lost 1 base, J lost 4 bases, and 6 bases stayed unmatched. There are 15 residues in the CDR3. The CDR3, as DNA: TGCAGCGTTGAAGGATTGAGGGACAGGGGCACTGAAGCTTTCTTT. As protein: CSVEGLRDRGTEAFF.

There are a few counts of this clonotype. This chain links TRBV6-2 or TRBV6-3 with TRBJ2-7, with D perhaps being TRBD1 or TRBD2 (6 bases each). Trimming stripped 0 bases from V and 4 bases from J, with 10 bases between. The CDR3 length is 14 residues. Germline CDR1 is MNHEY and CDR2 is SVGEGT. CDR3 region: CASSYSQGRYEQYF. The CDR3 DNA follows: TGTGCCAGCAGTTACTCGCAGGGGAGGTACGAGCAGTACTTC.

The chain links TRBV2 to TRBJ1-1, with D perhaps matching TRBD1 (6 bases). The CDR3 sequence is 13 residues long. Per germline, CDR1 SNHLY and CDR2 FYNNEI. Trimming shortened V by 10 bases and J by 1 base, and 13 bases separated the two germline ends. CDR3 in amino acids: CATLGQANTEAFF. CDR3 nucleotides: TGTGCCACCTTGGGACAAGCGAACACTGAAGCTTTCTTT.